These 18 T cell receptor beta chains were sequenced from one sample in a study of T cell clonotyping in hematopoietic cell transplantation. Sequencing used immunoSEQ multiplex PCR; TCRdb keeps in-frame clones, though not all of them. The sample has approximately 17,000 clones, 60% to 75% seen once. Sequenced input: peripheral blood mononuclear cells. The receptor set was obtained from a woman aged 60-75 years in good health. Some clones in this sample may be carry-over from other donors' samples.

In its sample, this clone was seen a few times. This chain links TRBV15 with TRBJ2-1, with 9 bases aligning to TRBD1. This CDR3 spans 18 amino acids. Unmatched junction bases numbered 6, after V lost 0 bases and J lost 0 bases. Germline loops: CDR1 LNHNV, CDR2 YYDKDF (reference sequence). The CDR3 region has the DNA TGTGCCACCAGCAGAGATCGGGACAGGGTGGGCTCCTACAATGAGCAGTTCTTC. This codes for CATSRDRDRVGSYNEQFF.

The V gene is TRBV5-6, the J gene TRBJ1-3; weak D call: TRBD1 (5 bases). V lost 4 bases to trimming and J lost 0 bases, with 17 bases between them. CDR1 and CDR2 (germline): SGHDT, YYEEEE. This CDR3 comprises 17 residues. CDR3 DNA: TGTGCCAGCAGCACCCCGGGGGAGAGGAACTCTGGAAACACCATATATTTT. Residues: CASSTPGERNSGNTIYF. Variable domain in full (rest from reference TRBV5-6 and TRBJ1-3): DAGVTQSPTHLIKTRGQQVTLRCSPKSGHDTVSWYQQALGQGPQFIFQYYEEEERQRGNFPDRFSGHQFPNYSSELNVNALLLGDSALYLCASSTPGERNSGNTIYFGEGSWLTVV.

This clone was seen more than once but under ten times. The gene calls are TRBV28 and TRBJ2-5; a weak D match, TRBD1 (7 bases). V lost 3 bases and J 7 bases, leaving 15 bases between the germline ends. This CDR3 spans 14 amino acids. The germline CDR1 and CDR2 sequences are MDHEN and SYDVKM. The CDR3 DNA reads TGTGCCAGCAGTTTGGAGGGGGCTTCGGGGACCCAGTACTTC. It translates to CASSLEGASGTQYF.

V is TRBV27 and J is TRBJ1-2; 10 bases match TRBD1. CDR1 and CDR2 (germline): MNHEY, SMNVEV (reference sequence). The ends lost 4 bases at V and 10 bases at J; junction bases unmatched: 12. This CDR3 spans 15 amino acids. The DNA for the CDR3 is TGTGCCAGCAGTTCCCTCGGCGGGACAGGGGTTCTCTACACCTTC. It is translated as CASSSLGGTGVLYTF.

The chain combines TRBV7-2 with TRBJ2-3; D gene unclear. This CDR3 contains 13 residues. The germline V and J ends were trimmed by 4 bases and 6 bases, with 11 bases remaining between them. Per the germline V gene, CDR1 is SGHTA and CDR2 is FQGNSA. The CDR3 bases are TGTGCCAGCAGCTCGACCACGTGGGATACGCAGTATTTT. This gives the protein CASSSTTWDTQYF.

The chain employs TRBV4-2 and TRBJ1-1; TRBD1 is a possible D gene (6 bases). Trimming cost V 0 bases and J 11 bases, with 13 bases left between them. Germline V gene lookup returns CDR1 LGHNA and CDR2 YNFKEQ. This CDR3 spans 13 amino acids. The CDR3: CASSQERGQWAFF. The CDR3 coding sequence is TGTGCCAGCAGCCAAGAACGCGGACAGTGGGCTTTCTTT.

Of note for this clone: The germline gene is not matched at one end of the junction; a read error may be the cause. The chain links TRBV6-5 to TRBJ2-2, with 7 bases that match TRBD2. Germline V gene sequence: CDR1 MNHEY, CDR2 SVGAGI. The length of the CDR3 is 9 residues. The CDR3 reads CASIRLAAF. The CDR3 nucleotides read TGTGCCAGCATACGTCTAGCGGCTTTT.

CDR3: CASSQVLWDSGNTIYF. DNA of the CDR3: TGCGCCAGCAGCCAAGTGTTATGGGACAGTGGAAACACCATATATTTT. This chain connects TRBV4-3 to TRBJ1-3; 7 bases fit TRBD1. Germline CDR1 is LGHNA and CDR2 is YSLEER. V was pared by 1 base and J by 3 bases, with 6 bases of the junction left unmatched. The CDR3 length is 16 residues.

The rearrangement uses TRBV6-5 and TRBJ1-2; D unclear. In germline, CDR1 is MNHEY, CDR2 SVGAGI. V lost 7 bases and J 1 base, leaving 16 bases between the germline ends. The CDR3 has 15 residues. The CDR3 DNA follows: TGTGCCAGCACTGGTCTGGGCAGCTATAACTATGGCTACACCTTC. Translated: CASTGLGSYNYGYTF.

This CDR3 reads CSAPREGNTEAFF. DNA for the CDR3: TGCAGCGCCCCCCGGGAGGGGAACACTGAAGCTTTCTTT. The chain uses TRBV29-1 and TRBJ1-1; D remains ambiguous. Germline values: CDR1 SQVTM, CDR2 ANQGSEA. Trimming removed 7 bases from V and 1 base from J, with 13 bases in between. The CDR3 covers 13 residues.

The chain links TRBV5-4 to TRBJ2-7, with D unresolved. In germline, CDR1 is SGHNT, CDR2 YYREEE (reference sequence). CDR3 size: 13 residues. Trimming cost V 2 bases and J 2 bases, with 8 bases left between them. The CDR3: CASSFDITYEQYF. CDR3 nucleotide sequence: TGTGCCAGCAGCTTCGACATCACCTACGAGCAGTACTTC.

This clone was seen only once. V gene TRBV5-6 combines with J gene TRBJ1-2; D remains unclear. Germline V gives CDR1 SGHDT, CDR2 YYEEEE. The CDR3 contains 14 residues. Trimming took off 0 bases at V and 6 bases at J, with 12 bases between the two ends. The DNA of the CDR3 is TGTGCCAGCAGCTTGGGCAGCCAAGGCCATGGCTACACCTTC. Protein: CASSLGSQGHGYTF. Looking up the rest from reference TRBV5-6 and TRBJ1-2 gives the full variable domain: DAGVTQSPTHLIKTRGQQVTLRCSPKSGHDTVSWYQQALGQGPQFIFQYYEEEERQRGNFPDRFSGHQFPNYSSELNVNALLLGDSALYLCASSLGSQGHGYTFGSGTRLTVV.

The V and J genes are TRBV28 and TRBJ1-1; D is unresolved. V lost 7 bases and J 1 base, leaving 7 bases between the germline ends. This CDR3 spans 12 amino acids. CDR1 and CDR2 (germline): MDHEN, SYDVKM. In nucleotides, the CDR3 is TGTGCCAGCAATCCGGGGAACACTGAAGCTTTCTTT. It codes for CASNPGNTEAFF.

Only one count was recorded for this clone. The CDR3 bases are TGCACCAGCAGCCAACCGGGACTAGCGGGGGGGCTAGGGAAAGATACGCAGTATTTT. Residues: CTSSQPGLAGGLGKDTQYF. The chain employs TRBV1 and TRBJ2-3; the table's D call, TRBD2, has no DNA check behind it. TRBV1 is given as a pseudogene. This CDR3 comprises 19 residues.

The chain carries TRBV5-1 and TRBJ1-4; the match to TRBD1 covers 7 bases. Germline assignment: CDR1 SGHRS and CDR2 YFSETQ. Unmatched junction bases numbered 5, after V lost 4 bases and J lost 5 bases. This CDR3 comprises 14 residues. CDR3 coding DNA: TGCGCCAGCAGCCCGGGACAGAACAATGAAAAACTGTTTTTT. This gives the protein CASSPGQNNEKLFF.

This rearrangement joins TRBV19 to TRBJ1-1; D remains ambiguous. The CDR3 is 15 residues long. CDR1 and CDR2 (germline): LNHDA, SQIVND (reference sequence). Trimming shortened V by 5 bases and J by 1 base, and 14 bases separated the two germline ends. The CDR3 region is CASSVWVGENTEAFF. The CDR3 DNA follows: TGTGCCAGTAGTGTCTGGGTTGGTGAGAACACTGAAGCTTTCTTT.

This chain joins TRBV6-5 and TRBJ1-3, with 7 bases fitting TRBD1. CDR1 is MNHEY and CDR2 is SVGAGI in the germline V gene. Unmatched junction bases numbered 2, after V lost 9 bases and J lost 0 bases. The CDR3 covers 13 residues. The CDR3 sequence is CASRDSSGNTIYF. The CDR3, as DNA: TGTGCCAGTCGGGACAGCTCTGGAAACACCATATATTTT.

The J gene is TRBJ1-4, the V gene TRBV6-1, with a possible D match to TRBD1 (6 bases). CDR3 size: 14 residues. V dropped 4 bases and J dropped 8 bases, with 14 bases sitting between them. CDR1 is MNHNS, CDR2 SASEGT, per germline. The CDR3 nucleotides read TGTGCCAGCAGTGGGGGCCTGGGGGGCGAAAAACTGTTTTTT. It is translated as CASSGGLGGEKLFF.